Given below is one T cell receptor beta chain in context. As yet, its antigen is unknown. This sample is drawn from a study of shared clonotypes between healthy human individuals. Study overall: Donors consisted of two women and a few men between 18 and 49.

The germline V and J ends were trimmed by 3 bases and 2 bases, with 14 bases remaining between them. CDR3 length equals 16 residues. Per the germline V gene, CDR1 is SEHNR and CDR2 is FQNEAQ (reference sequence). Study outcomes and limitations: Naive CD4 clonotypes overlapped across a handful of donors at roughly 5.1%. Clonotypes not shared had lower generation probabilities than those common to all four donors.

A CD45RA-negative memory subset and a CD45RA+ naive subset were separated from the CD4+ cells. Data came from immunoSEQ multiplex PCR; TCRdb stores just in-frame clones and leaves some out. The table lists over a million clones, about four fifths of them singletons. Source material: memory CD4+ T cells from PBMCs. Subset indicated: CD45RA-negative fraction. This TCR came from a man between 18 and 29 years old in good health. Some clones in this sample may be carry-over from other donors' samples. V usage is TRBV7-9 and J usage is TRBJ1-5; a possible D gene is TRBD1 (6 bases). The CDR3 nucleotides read TGTGCCAGCAGCTTGGCGACAGGCGGGGGCAATCAGCCCCAGCATTTT. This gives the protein CASSLATGGGNQPQHF.